A selection of T cell receptor beta chains follows, all from one sample in a study of CD8+ T cells in alopecia areata. TCRdb's table, derived via immunoSEQ multiplex PCR, lists solely in-frame clones and lacks some. The table lists under 250,000 clones, under 70% of them singletons. This sample comprised CD4+ T cells sorted from blood, obtained at week 44, from a patient treated with tofacitinib. The source of these receptors is a human donor with alopecia areata. CDR3s include the opening cysteine and the closing phenylalanine or tryptophan. The listing skips clone size in some rows; elsewhere it reads once, few, many or a size class.

cdr3_aa: CASSPSTTGAVQF
clone_size: NA
v_call: TRBV4-3
j_call: TRBJ1-4

cdr3_aa: CAISTRDKSNSPLHF
clone_size: NA
v_call: TRBV10-3
j_call: TRBJ1-6

cdr3_aa: CSVSSPSTDTQYF
clone_size: NA
v_call: TRBV29-1
j_call: TRBJ2-3

cdr3_aa: CASSLEAANYGYTF
clone_size: NA
v_call: TRBV7-9
j_call: TRBJ1-2

cdr3_aa: CASSELIPGSEAFF
clone_size: NA
v_call: TRBV2
j_call: TRBJ1-1

cdr3_aa: CAWRQTGWKWDTEAFF
clone_size: NA
v_call: TRBV30
j_call: TRBJ1-1

cdr3_aa: CASIERGSETQYF
clone_size: few
v_call: TRBV7-2
j_call: TRBJ2-5

cdr3_aa: CAGRSRGGLDTQYF
clone_size: NA
v_call: TRBV30
j_call: TRBJ2-3

cdr3_aa: CASSIENLAGTDTQYF
clone_size: few
v_call: TRBV19
j_call: TRBJ2-3

cdr3_aa: CASSDSLMAKNIQYF
clone_size: NA
v_call: TRBV2
j_call: TRBJ2-4